This T cell receptor (beta chain) emerged from a study of blood T cell repertoires in COVID-19. Study context: Samples representing acute and convalescent COVID-19 were sourced from the United States, Italy and Spain. The analysed material was cDNA or gDNA that came from T cells, B-cell-depleted T cells, or PBMCs.

Source study methods: Estimates of nucleated cell counts were drawn from the amplification of reference gene primers. TCRdb keeps only in-frame clones here, not all; method: immunoSEQ multiplex PCR. The DNA gave D and trimming, while V, J and clone size come from that table. The sample lists 200,000 to 250,000 clones; roughly 88% were seen once. Germline CDR1 is MNHEY and CDR2 is SVGEGT. This CDR3 has 15 residues. Trimming pared 6 bases from V and 0 bases from J, leaving 14 bases between. V is TRBV6-2 or TRBV6-3 and J is TRBJ1-2, with a tentative D call TRBD1 (6 bases). Sequencing was performed on peripheral blood. The sequence was collected from a man aged 80 or over with acute or convalescent COVID-19. CDR3 nucleotide sequence: TGTGCCAGCAGCCCCTGGGGGGGCACTAACTATGGCTACACCTTC. Protein product: CASSPWGGTNYGYTF.